Reported below is one TCR beta chain. Its antigen is undetermined. Sequenced by immunoSEQ multiplex PCR; TCRdb stores in-frame clones only, minus some. This table has about 140,000 clones, approximately 92% appearing once. This entry belongs to a study of T cell responses to AZD1222 COVID-19 vaccine. General study points: Spike-specific TCR breadth rose after two AZD1222 doses, and depth rose as well. No day 14 peak samples; only post-peak repertoires were characterized. White British ancestry dominated among donors, who included more females, and clonal diversity was possibly underestimated. Among vaccine-associated CD4 TCRs, coverage spanned spike, with dominance at 160-218 and 743-854.

The V and J ends lost 4 bases and 0 bases respectively, with 9 bases between them. CDR3 length: 14 amino acids. The germline V gene encodes CDR1 LNHDA and CDR2 SQIVND (reference sequence). Source: peripheral blood, taken on day 0 of AZD1222 vaccination. This clonotype was obtained from an adult in good health. This chain joins TRBV19 and TRBJ1-1, with D tentatively TRBD1 (5 bases). CDR3 nucleotide sequence: TGTGCCAGTAGTACGGGGCCTCTGAACACTGAAGCTTTCTTT. Its protein is CASSTGPLNTEAFF.